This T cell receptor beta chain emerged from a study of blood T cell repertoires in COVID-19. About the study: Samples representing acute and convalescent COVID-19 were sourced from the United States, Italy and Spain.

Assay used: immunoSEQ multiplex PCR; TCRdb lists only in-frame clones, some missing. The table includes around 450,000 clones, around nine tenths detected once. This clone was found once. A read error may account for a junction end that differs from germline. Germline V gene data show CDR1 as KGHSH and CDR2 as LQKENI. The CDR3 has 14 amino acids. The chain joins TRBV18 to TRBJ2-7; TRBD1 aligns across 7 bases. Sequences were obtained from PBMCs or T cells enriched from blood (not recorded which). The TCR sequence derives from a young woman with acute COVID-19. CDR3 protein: CAGSPQGPSYEQYF. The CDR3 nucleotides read TGTGCCGGCTCACCACAGGGGCCCTCCTACGAGCAGTACTTC.